The entry below describes one T cell receptor beta chain. Antigen: not known. Trimming left V 1 base short and J 2 bases short, with 8 bases between. Germline lookup yields CDR1 DFQATT and CDR2 SNEGSKA (reference sequence). The CDR3 has 13 residues. This record comes from a study of T cells in Graves' hyperthyroidism and ophthalmopathy. Notes on the study in general: Most expanded thyroid clonotypes above 0.001 recurred in blood. Researchers report that a 13 V-J model separated ophthalmopathy from stable hyperthyroidism.

The CDR3 regions of TCR beta were amplified from RNA transcripts. First-round RT-PCR with HTBI primers amplified the TCR CDR3 region. Via MiXCR, TCRdb re-called the multiplex PCR reads, giving one row per CDR3 protein. The table records about 380,000 distinct CDR3 sequences, 18% of them present only once. Material: blood. This TCR came from a man between 18 and 35 years old with Graves' ophthalmopathy. The gene calls are TRBV20-1 and TRBJ1-2; D is ambiguous. The CDR3 nucleotides read TGCAGTGCTAGAGTCGCAGCAAACTATGGCTACACCTTC. Its protein product is CSARVAANYGYTF.